One and the same sample provided the 29 T cell receptor beta chains below, sequenced in a study of cytomegalovirus exposure and HLA in healthy donors. Primers: 60 Vbeta forward and 13 Jbeta reverse. Generated by immunoSEQ multiplex PCR, the TCRdb table keeps only in-frame clones and is missing some. Among approximately 150,000 clones, 65% to 85% were seen once, and the ten largest hold around 3%. Material: PBMCs. These receptors all come from a woman aged 40 to 49 in good health and CMV-seropositive.

The sample holds a few counts of this clone. The genes are TRBV7-2 and TRBJ2-1; 7 bases line up with TRBD2. After removal of 5 bases from V and 6 bases from J, the junction contained 13 bases not matched to a gene. This CDR3 spans 16 amino acids. The germline V gene encodes CDR1 SGHTA and CDR2 FQGNSA. CDR3 loop: CASSPSLREIRNEQFF. CDR3 in DNA: TGTGCCAGCAGCCCGTCTTTGCGGGAGATTCGCAATGAGCAGTTCTTC.

The CDR3 region has the DNA TGTGCCAGCAGCTATGGGACAGGGACAGATACGCAGTATTTT. Its protein product is CASSYGTGTDTQYF. V is TRBV5-6 and J is TRBJ2-3; 9 bases are a match to TRBD1. CDR3 length: 14 residues. In germline, CDR1 is SGHDT, CDR2 YYEEEE. J was trimmed by 3 bases and V by 3 bases; bases with no gene match: 2. Full variable domain (remainder filled in from reference TRBV5-6 and TRBJ2-3): DAGVTQSPTHLIKTRGQQVTLRCSPKSGHDTVSWYQQALGQGPQFIFQYYEEEERQRGNFPDRFSGHQFPNYSSELNVNALLLGDSALYLCASSYGTGTDTQYFGPGTRLTVL.

This clone turned up a few times. The rearrangement uses TRBV27 and TRBJ2-7; D might be TRBD1 (6 bases). The germline V gene encodes CDR1 MNHEY and CDR2 SMNVEV (reference sequence). Trimming pared 6 bases from V and 2 bases from J, leaving 14 bases between. The CDR3 runs to 14 residues. Written as DNA, the CDR3 is TGTGCCAGCAGGATACAGGGAAATCCCTACGAGCAGTACTTC. Its translation is CASRIQGNPYEQYF.

The CDR3 region is CASTVAGGLETQYF. CDR3 bases: TGTGCCAGCACGGTAGCAGGGGGGCTAGAGACCCAGTACTTC. This rearrangement joins TRBV6-5 to TRBJ2-5; D possibly corresponds to TRBD1 (7 bases). The CDR3 length is 14 residues. Germline V gene sequence: CDR1 MNHEY, CDR2 SVGAGI. Trimming took 7 bases from V and 4 from J, leaving 16 bases between them.

J is TRBJ1-1 and V is TRBV9; 9 bases line up with TRBD1. Germline lookup yields CDR1 SGDLS and CDR2 YYNGEE. This CDR3 comprises 15 residues. V shed 4 bases and J 4 bases; nucleotides not matched to a gene: 8. The chain's CDR3 is CASSPLQGAFTEAFF. The CDR3 nucleotides read TGTGCCAGCAGCCCTCTACAGGGGGCTTTCACTGAAGCTTTCTTT.

The gene calls are TRBV5-1 and TRBJ1-4; unclear D gene. CDR1 and CDR2 (germline): SGHRS, YFSETQ. The CDR3 spans 14 residues. The V end was cut by 1 base, the J end by 1 base, with 5 bases between. The CDR3 nucleotides are TGCGCCAGCAGCTTGACAGTAACTAATGAAAAACTGTTTTTT. It codes for CASSLTVTNEKLFF.

The chain employs TRBV30 and TRBJ2-7; tentative D call: TRBD2 (5 bases). This CDR3 has 14 residues. Germline V gene lookup returns CDR1 GTSNPN and CDR2 SVGIG (reference sequence). Trimming shortened V by 0 bases and J by 6 bases, and 15 bases separated the two germline ends. The CDR3 DNA sequence: TGTGCCTGGAGTGTACGAGGGAGTGCCGCCGAGCAGTACTTC. This gives the protein CAWSVRGSAAEQYF. The entire variable domain, with the rest obtained from reference TRBV30 and TRBJ2-7, is as follows: SQTIHQWPATLVQPVGSPLSLECTVEGTSNPNLYWYRQAAGRGLQLLFYSVGIGQISSEVPQNLSASRPQDRQFILSSKKLLLSDSGFYLCAWSVRGSAAEQYFGPGTRLTVT.

This chain joins TRBV30 and TRBJ1-2, with 12 nucleotides matching TRBD1. This CDR3 comprises 17 residues. Germline CDR1 and CDR2: GTSNPN and SVGIG (reference sequence). The J segment lost 4 bases and the V segment lost 4 bases, leaving 13 bases of the junction unmatched. The CDR3 sequence: CAWNKPGQGAPVYGYTF. The CDR3 DNA is TGTGCCTGGAACAAACCGGGACAGGGGGCCCCGGTCTATGGCTACACCTTC.

This chain links TRBV27 with TRBJ2-7; D is uncertain. The CDR3 has 15 amino acids. CDR1 and CDR2 (germline): MNHEY, SMNVEV (reference sequence). Trimming removed 2 bases from V and 0 bases from J, with 11 bases in between. The CDR3 DNA reads as TGTGCCAGCAGTTTAAGGCGGTCCAGCTCCTACGAGCAGTACTTC. It codes for CASSLRRSSSYEQYF.

The genes are TRBV25-1 and TRBJ2-1, with TRBD2 identical over 11 bases. The CDR3 runs to 15 residues. J gave up 7 bases and V 3 bases, and 5 bases lay outside the gene matches. Germline V lookup: CDR1 MGHDK, CDR2 SYGVNS. The CDR3 DNA is TGTGCCAGCAGTGATACTAGCGGGAGTGGTAATGAGCAGTTCTTC. This translates into CASSDTSGSGNEQFF.

The gene calls are TRBV11-2 and TRBJ2-1, with D tentatively TRBD1 (5 bases). Looked up from germline, CDR1 is SGHAT and CDR2 is FQNNGV. The CDR3 totals 12 residues. Trimming removed 0 bases at V and 10 bases at J, with 7 bases between. DNA of the CDR3: TGTGCCAGCAGCTTAGATCGACAGGAGCAGTTCTTC. This sequence encodes CASSLDRQEQFF.

The rearrangement joins TRBV7-2 to TRBJ2-7; 11 nucleotides align to TRBD2. Germline CDR1 and CDR2: SGHTA and FQGNSA. Trimming took 6 bases from V and 1 from J; bases not matched to a gene: 5. The CDR3 length is 15 residues. The CDR3 protein is CASRYSGGDSYEQYF. The DNA of the CDR3 is TGTGCCAGCAGGTATAGCGGGGGGGATTCCTACGAGCAGTACTTC. The variable domain in full, with the rest retrieved from reference TRBV7-2 and TRBJ2-7, is GAGVSQSPSNKVTEKGKDVELRCDPISGHTALYWYRQSLGQGLEFLIYFQGNSAPDKSGLPSDRFSAERTGGSVSTLTIQRTQQEDSAVYLCASRYSGGDSYEQYFGPGTRLTVT.

This chain joins TRBV7-9 and TRBJ2-1; D is possibly TRBD2 (7 bases). The CDR3 extends over 16 amino acids. V was pared by 5 bases and J by 8 bases, with 22 bases between. CDR1 SEHNR and CDR2 FQNEAQ come from the germline V gene (reference sequence). CDR3 DNA: TGTGCCAGCAGCCAAAAGGGTATTGGGGGGGCATATGAGCAGTTCTTC. Translated, it gives CASSQKGIGGAYEQFF.

The chain joins TRBV6-5 to TRBJ1-1; D is unclear. This CDR3 region has 15 residues. Germline values: CDR1 MNHEY, CDR2 SVGAGI. Trimming left V 4 bases short and J 1 base short, with 13 bases between. The CDR3 loop is CASSSAGFGNTEAFF. In DNA form, the CDR3 reads TGTGCCAGCAGTTCCGCGGGCTTCGGGAACACTGAAGCTTTCTTT.

This clone was found once. The rearrangement links TRBV5-1 to TRBJ2-2, with no clear D. V was clipped by 7 bases and J by 4 bases, with 23 bases between them. This CDR3 has 17 amino acids. In germline, CDR1 is SGHRS, CDR2 YFSETQ. CDR3 sequence reads: CASHSFGTALSTGELFF. The DNA for the CDR3 is TGCGCCAGCCACAGCTTCGGAACAGCTCTGAGCACCGGGGAGCTGTTTTTT.

The chain is built from TRBV30 and TRBJ2-3, with 9 positions matching TRBD1. Germline loops: CDR1 GTSNPN, CDR2 SVGIG (reference sequence). This CDR3 has 13 amino acids. The J segment lost 0 bases and the V segment lost 5 bases, leaving 0 bases of the junction unmatched. This chain's CDR3 is CAWGTGSTDTQYF. The CDR3 coding sequence is TGTGCCTGGGGGACAGGGAGCACAGATACGCAGTATTTT.

This rearrangement joins TRBV7-8 to TRBJ2-7; D may be TRBD2 (7 bases). With 3 bases removed from V and 5 bases from J, the gap between germline ends came to 11 bases. The CDR3 has 13 residues. Germline V CDR1 and CDR2: SGHVS, FQNEAQ. The CDR3 is CASSLGGGNEQYF. In DNA form, the CDR3 reads TGTGCCAGCAGCTTGGGGGGGGGCAACGAGCAGTACTTC. Combining the CDR3 with reference TRBV7-8 and TRBJ2-7 gives the whole variable domain GAGVSQSPRYKVAKRGQDVALRCDPISGHVSLFWYQQALGQGPEFLTYFQNEAQLDKSGLPSDRFFAERPEGSVSTLKIQRTQQEDSAVYLCASSLGGGNEQYFGPGTRLTVT.

The table lists this clone with a few counts. The genes are TRBV7-2 and TRBJ1-4; D call uncertain. Germline V gene sequence: CDR1 SGHTA, CDR2 FQGNSA. This CDR3 spans 13 amino acids. Trimming removed 1 base from V and 7 bases from J, with 7 bases in between. The CDR3 region is CASSLDGTEKLFF. The CDR3 region has the DNA TGTGCCAGCAGCTTAGACGGTACTGAAAAACTGTTTTTT.

V is TRBV23-1 and J is TRBJ2-1; TRBD2 agrees at 9 bases. TRBV23-1 is an ORF; its function is uncertain. J was trimmed by 7 bases and V by 4 bases; bases with no gene match: 14. This CDR3 region has 17 residues. This CDR3 reads CASSPNGLAPKANEQFF. The CDR3 coding sequence is TGCGCCAGCAGTCCTAACGGACTAGCGCCCAAAGCTAATGAGCAGTTCTTC.

This clone was found a few times. The V gene is TRBV9, the J gene TRBJ2-7; weak D call: TRBD2 (6 bases). CDR1 is SGDLS and CDR2 is YYNGEE in the germline V gene. This CDR3 has 15 residues. Trimming cost V 0 bases and J 3 bases, with 13 bases left between them. The CDR3 sequence is CASSVGIAEIYEQYF. CDR3 DNA: TGTGCCAGCAGCGTAGGGATAGCGGAGATCTACGAGCAGTACTTC.

The V and J genes are TRBV9 and TRBJ1-2; D gene uncertain. The CDR3 is 14 amino acids. Trimming pared 4 bases from V and 4 bases from J, leaving 14 bases between. Germline CDR1 SGDLS, CDR2 YYNGEE. The CDR3 region has the DNA TGTGCCAGCAGCACCGTAGGAGGTAGCTATGGCTACACCTTC. It translates to CASSTVGGSYGYTF.

The chain joins TRBV18 to TRBJ1-3; TRBD1 matches 8 bases. The CDR3 spans 16 residues. Germline CDR1 and CDR2: KGHSH and LQKENI. Losses at the gene ends were 3 bases for V and 3 bases for J; bases not matched to a gene: 7. DNA for the CDR3: TGTGCCAGCTCACCCCTCACAGGGGGAGGTGGAAACACCATATATTTT. Translation: CASSPLTGGGGNTIYF.

This clone has just one count. The chain uses TRBV5-1 and TRBJ1-2, with D maybe TRBD1 (5 bases). This CDR3 region has 15 residues. The germline V gene has CDR1 SGHRS and CDR2 YFSETQ. V lost 4 bases, J lost 4 bases, and 17 bases lay in between. CDR3 protein: CASSTPEQVFYGYTF. For the CDR3, the DNA is TGCGCCAGCAGCACCCCCGAACAGGTTTTCTATGGCTACACCTTC. The variable domain in full, completed from reference TRBV5-1 and TRBJ1-2, reads KAGVTQTPRYLIKTRGQQVTLSCSPISGHRSVSWYQQTPGQGLQFLFEYFSETQRNKGNFPGRFSGRQFSNSRSEMNVSTLELGDSALYLCASSTPEQVFYGYTFGSGTRLTVV.

The chain links TRBV5-7 to TRBJ2-2; 7 nucleotides agree with TRBD1. TRBV5-7 is classed as an ORF, of uncertain function. The CDR3 sequence is 15 residues long. The V segment lost 4 bases and the J segment 7 bases; nucleotides outside the gene matches: 10. CDR3 loop: CASSRQGVEGGELFF. In DNA form, the CDR3 reads TGTGCCAGCAGCCGGCAGGGGGTAGAGGGCGGGGAGCTGTTTTTT.

The rearrangement uses TRBV21-1 and TRBJ1-2; the DNA was not used to check the table's D call, TRBD1. TRBV21-1 is a pseudogene locus. This CDR3 region has 15 residues. The CDR3 region has the DNA TGTGCCAGCAGCAAACCCCCCATAGGGGCCTATGGCTACACCTTC. It encodes CASSKPPIGAYGYTF.

The rearrangement joins TRBV7-9 to TRBJ2-7, with 12 bases fitting TRBD2. The CDR3 runs 15 residues. Germline V CDR1 and CDR2: SEHNR, FQNEAQ (reference sequence). V shed 5 bases and J 6 bases; nucleotides not matched to a gene: 8. The CDR3 sequence: CASSLTPLAGGEQYF. DNA of the CDR3: TGTGCCAGCAGCCTCACCCCACTAGCGGGGGGCGAGCAGTACTTC.

This CDR3 is CASSFIASGANVLTF. CDR3 DNA sequence: TGTGCCAGCAGCTTTATAGCCTCTGGGGCCAACGTCCTGACTTTC. This chain links TRBV11-2 with TRBJ2-6, with D unresolved. This CDR3 contains 15 residues. Trimming removed 3 bases at V and 0 bases at J, with 6 bases between. Germline values: CDR1 SGHAT, CDR2 FQNNGV.

In DNA, the CDR3 is TGTGCCAGCAGCTCCGGACTAGCGGGAGGGCCTCTCTCCTACAATGAGCAGTTCTTC. Amino acids: CASSSGLAGGPLSYNEQFF. The V call is TRBV5-4, the J call TRBJ2-1; 15 nucleotides match TRBD2. Per the germline V gene, CDR1 is SGHNT and CDR2 is YYREEE (reference sequence). Germline trimming cut 3 bases from V and 0 bases from J; bases unmatched to any gene: 7. CDR3 length: 19 amino acids.

The rearrangement joins TRBV7-8 to TRBJ2-7; the D is unclear. Germline V gene sequence: CDR1 SGHVS, CDR2 FQNEAQ. Trimming cost V 2 bases and J 5 bases, with 7 bases left between them. The CDR3 loop spans 12 amino acids. CDR3 sequence (DNA): TGTGCCAGCAGCTTAAGTCAGGACGAGCAGTACTTC. Translated: CASSLSQDEQYF.